This TCR beta chain was sequenced for a study of shared clonotypes between healthy human individuals. This clone showed up just a few times. Germline CDR1 and CDR2: SNHLY and FYNNEI. V dropped 5 bases and J dropped 4 bases, with 12 bases sitting between them. This CDR3 has 14 amino acids. Method: immunoSEQ multiplex PCR; TCRdb's copy keeps in-frame clones and lacks some. This table has 2,500,000 or so clones, around 92% appearing once. The sequenced sample consisted of naive CD4+ T cells from PBMCs. The sample's subset: CD45RA+ positively selected. The origin of this receptor is a man between 18 and 29 years old in good health. Some clones in this sample may be carry-over from other donors' samples. The rearrangement uses TRBV2 and TRBJ2-1; D ambiguous. This chain's CDR3 is CASSQLTPYNEQFF. In DNA form, the CDR3 reads TGTGCCAGCAGTCAACTAACTCCATACAATGAGCAGTTCTTC.